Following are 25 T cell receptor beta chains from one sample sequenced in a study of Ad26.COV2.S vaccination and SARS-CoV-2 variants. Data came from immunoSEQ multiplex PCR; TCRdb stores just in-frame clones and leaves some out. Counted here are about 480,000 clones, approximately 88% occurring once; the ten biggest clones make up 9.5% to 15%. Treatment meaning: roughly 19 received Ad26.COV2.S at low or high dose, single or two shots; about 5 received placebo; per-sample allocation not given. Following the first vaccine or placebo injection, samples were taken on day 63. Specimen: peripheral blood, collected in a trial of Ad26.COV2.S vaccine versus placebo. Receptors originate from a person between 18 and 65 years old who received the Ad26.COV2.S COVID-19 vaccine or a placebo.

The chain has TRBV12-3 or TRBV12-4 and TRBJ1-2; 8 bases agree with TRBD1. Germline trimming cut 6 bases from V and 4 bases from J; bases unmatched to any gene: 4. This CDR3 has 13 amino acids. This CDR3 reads CASRPTGAYGYTF. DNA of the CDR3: TGTGCCAGCAGACCGACAGGGGCCTATGGCTACACCTTC.

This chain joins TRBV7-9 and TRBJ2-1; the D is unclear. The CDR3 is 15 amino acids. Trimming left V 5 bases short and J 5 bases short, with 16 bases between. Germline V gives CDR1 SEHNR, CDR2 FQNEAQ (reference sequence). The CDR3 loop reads CASSPATRRDNEQFF. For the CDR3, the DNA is TGTGCCAGCAGCCCGGCGACTCGACGCGACAATGAGCAGTTCTTC.

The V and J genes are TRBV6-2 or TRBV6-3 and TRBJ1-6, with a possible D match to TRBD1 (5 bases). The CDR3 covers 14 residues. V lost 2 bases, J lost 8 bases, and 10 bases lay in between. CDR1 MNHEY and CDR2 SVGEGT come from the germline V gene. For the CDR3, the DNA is TGTGCCAGCAGTTACGGAGGGGAACATTCACCCCTCCACTTT. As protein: CASSYGGEHSPLHF.

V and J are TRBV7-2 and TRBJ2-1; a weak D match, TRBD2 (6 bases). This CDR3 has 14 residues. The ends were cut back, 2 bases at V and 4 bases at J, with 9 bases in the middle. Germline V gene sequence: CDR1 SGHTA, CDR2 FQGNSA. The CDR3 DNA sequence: TGTGCCAGCAGCTTAACGGGACTTTACAATGAGCAGTTCTTC. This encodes CASSLTGLYNEQFF. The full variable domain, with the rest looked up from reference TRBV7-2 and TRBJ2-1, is GAGVSQSPSNKVTEKGKDVELRCDPISGHTALYWYRQSLGQGLEFLIYFQGNSAPDKSGLPSDRFSAERTGGSVSTLTIQRTQQEDSAVYLCASSLTGLYNEQFFGPGTRLTVL.

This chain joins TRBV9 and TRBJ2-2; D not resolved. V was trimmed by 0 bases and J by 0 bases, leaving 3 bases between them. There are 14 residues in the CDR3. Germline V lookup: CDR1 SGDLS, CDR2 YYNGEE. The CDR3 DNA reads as TGTGCCAGCAGCGTAGCTACGAACACCGGGGAGCTGTTTTTT. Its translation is CASSVATNTGELFF.

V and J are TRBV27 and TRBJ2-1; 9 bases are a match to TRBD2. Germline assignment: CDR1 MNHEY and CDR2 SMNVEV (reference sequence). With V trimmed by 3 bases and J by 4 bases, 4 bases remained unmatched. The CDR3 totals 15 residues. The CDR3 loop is CASSFLAGPYNEQFF. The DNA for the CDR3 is TGTGCCAGCAGTTTTCTAGCGGGACCTTACAATGAGCAGTTCTTC.

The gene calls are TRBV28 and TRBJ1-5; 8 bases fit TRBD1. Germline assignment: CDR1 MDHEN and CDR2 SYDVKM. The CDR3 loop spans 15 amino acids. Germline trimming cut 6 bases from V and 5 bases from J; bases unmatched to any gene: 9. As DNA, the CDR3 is TGTGCCAGCAGACCCCGGGACAGGACCGATCAGCCCCAGCATTTT. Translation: CASRPRDRTDQPQHF.

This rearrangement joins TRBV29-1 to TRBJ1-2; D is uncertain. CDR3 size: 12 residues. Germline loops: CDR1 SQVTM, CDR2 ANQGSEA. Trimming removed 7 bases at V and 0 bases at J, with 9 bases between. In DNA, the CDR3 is TGCAGCGGAGAGCTGCCTAACTATGGCTACACCTTC. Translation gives CSGELPNYGYTF.

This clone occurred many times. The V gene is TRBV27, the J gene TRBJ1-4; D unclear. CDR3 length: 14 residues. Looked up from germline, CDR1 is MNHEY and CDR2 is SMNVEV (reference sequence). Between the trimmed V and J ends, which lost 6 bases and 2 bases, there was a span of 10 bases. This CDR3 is CASRRAGTNEKLFF. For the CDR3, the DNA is TGTGCCAGCAGGAGGGCAGGTACTAATGAAAAACTGTTTTTT.

DNA for the CDR3: TGTGCCAGCAGCCAAGGGGGTCGAGTCGAGCAGTACTTC. Protein product: CASSQGGRVEQYF. This rearrangement joins TRBV4-2 to TRBJ2-7; D remains ambiguous. V lost 1 base and J 6 bases, leaving 10 bases between the germline ends. CDR3 length equals 13 residues. Germline CDR1 is LGHNA and CDR2 is YNFKEQ.

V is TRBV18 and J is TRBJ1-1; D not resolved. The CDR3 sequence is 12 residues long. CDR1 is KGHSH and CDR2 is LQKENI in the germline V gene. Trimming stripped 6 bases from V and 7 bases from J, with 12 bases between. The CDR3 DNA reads TGTGCCAGCTCCCCAAGGCGGGATGAAGCTTTCTTT. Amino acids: CASSPRRDEAFF. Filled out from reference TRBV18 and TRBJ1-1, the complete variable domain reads NAGVMQNPRHLVRRRGQEARLRCSPMKGHSHVYWYRQLPEEGLKFMVYLQKENIIDESGMPKERFSAEFPKEGPSILRIQQVVRGDSAAYFCASSPRRDEAFFGQGTRLTVV.

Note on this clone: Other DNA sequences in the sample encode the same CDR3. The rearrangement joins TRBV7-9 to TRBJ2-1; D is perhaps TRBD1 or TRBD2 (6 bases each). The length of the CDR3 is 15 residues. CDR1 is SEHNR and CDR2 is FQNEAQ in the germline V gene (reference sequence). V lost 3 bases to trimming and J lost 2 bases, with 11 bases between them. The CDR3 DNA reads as TGTGCCAGCAGCTTGGGGGGCCAGCCCTACAATGAGCAGTTCTTC. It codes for CASSLGGQPYNEQFF.

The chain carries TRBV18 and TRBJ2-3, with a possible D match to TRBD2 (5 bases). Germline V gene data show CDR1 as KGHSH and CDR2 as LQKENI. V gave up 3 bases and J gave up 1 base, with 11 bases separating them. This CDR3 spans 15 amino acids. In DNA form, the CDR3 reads TGTGCCAGCTCACCCCCAGGCGGGCGCACAGATACGCAGTATTTT. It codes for CASSPPGGRTDTQYF.

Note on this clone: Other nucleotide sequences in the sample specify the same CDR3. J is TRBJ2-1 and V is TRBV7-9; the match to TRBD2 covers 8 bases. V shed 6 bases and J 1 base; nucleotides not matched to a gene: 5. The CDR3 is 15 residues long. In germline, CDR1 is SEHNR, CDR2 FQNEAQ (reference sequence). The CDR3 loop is CASSGLADSYNEQFF. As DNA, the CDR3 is TGTGCCAGCAGTGGACTAGCTGATTCCTACAATGAGCAGTTCTTC.

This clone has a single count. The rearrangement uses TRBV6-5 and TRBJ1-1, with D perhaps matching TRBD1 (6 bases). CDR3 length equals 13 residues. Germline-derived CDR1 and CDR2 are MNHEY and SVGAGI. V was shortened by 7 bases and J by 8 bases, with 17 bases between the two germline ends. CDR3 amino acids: CASTKTWTAEAFF. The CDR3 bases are TGTGCCAGCACCAAAACATGGACAGCCGAAGCTTTCTTT.

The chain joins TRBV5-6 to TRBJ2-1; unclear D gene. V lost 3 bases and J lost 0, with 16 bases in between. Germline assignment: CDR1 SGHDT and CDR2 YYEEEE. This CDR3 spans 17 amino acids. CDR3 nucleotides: TGTGCCAGCAGCTCCCCCAGGTTGGCCAGCTCCTACAATGAGCAGTTCTTC. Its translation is CASSSPRLASSYNEQFF.

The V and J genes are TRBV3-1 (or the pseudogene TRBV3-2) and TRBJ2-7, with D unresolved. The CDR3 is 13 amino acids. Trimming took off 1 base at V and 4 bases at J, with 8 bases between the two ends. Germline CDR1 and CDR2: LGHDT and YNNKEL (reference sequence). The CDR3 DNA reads TGTGCCAGCAGCCAAGCGGCCCCTTACGAGCAGTACTTC. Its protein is CASSQAAPYEQYF.

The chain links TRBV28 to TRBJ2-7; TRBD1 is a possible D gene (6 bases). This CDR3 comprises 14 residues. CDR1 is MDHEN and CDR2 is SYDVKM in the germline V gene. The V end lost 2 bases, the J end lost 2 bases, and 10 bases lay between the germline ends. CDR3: CASSLTGKTYEQYF. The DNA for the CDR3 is TGTGCCAGCAGTTTAACAGGGAAAACCTACGAGCAGTACTTC. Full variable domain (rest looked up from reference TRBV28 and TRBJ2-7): DVKVTQSSRYLVKRTGEKVFLECVQDMDHENMFWYRQDPGLGLRLIYFSYDVKMKEKGDIPEGYSVSREKKERFSLILESASTNQTSMYLCASSLTGKTYEQYFGPGTRLTVT.

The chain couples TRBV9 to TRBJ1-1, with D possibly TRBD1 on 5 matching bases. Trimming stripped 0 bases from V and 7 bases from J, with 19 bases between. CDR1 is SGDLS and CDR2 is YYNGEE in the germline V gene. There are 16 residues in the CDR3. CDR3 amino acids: CASSVDGVRRGLEAFF. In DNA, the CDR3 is TGTGCCAGCAGCGTAGATGGTGTCAGAAGGGGCCTTGAAGCTTTCTTT.

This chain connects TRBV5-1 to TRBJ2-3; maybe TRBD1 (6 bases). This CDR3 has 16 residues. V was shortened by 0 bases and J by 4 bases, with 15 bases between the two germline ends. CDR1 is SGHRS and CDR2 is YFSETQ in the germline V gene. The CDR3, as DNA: TGCGCCAGCAGCTTGGTAGGGTCAGGGGCCGCAGATACGCAGTATTTT. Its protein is CASSLVGSGAADTQYF. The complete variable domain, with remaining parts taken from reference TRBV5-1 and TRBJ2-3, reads KAGVTQTPRYLIKTRGQQVTLSCSPISGHRSVSWYQQTPGQGLQFLFEYFSETQRNKGNFPGRFSGRQFSNSRSEMNVSTLELGDSALYLCASSLVGSGAADTQYFGPGTRLTVL.

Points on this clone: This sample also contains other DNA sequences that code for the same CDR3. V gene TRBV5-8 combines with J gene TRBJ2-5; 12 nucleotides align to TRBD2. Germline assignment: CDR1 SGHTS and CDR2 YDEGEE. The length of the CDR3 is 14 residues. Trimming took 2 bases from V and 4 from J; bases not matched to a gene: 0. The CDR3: CASSLLAGGETQYF. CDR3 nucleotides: TGTGCCAGCAGCTTACTAGCGGGAGGAGAGACCCAGTACTTC. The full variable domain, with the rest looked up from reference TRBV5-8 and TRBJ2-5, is EAGVTQSPTHLIKTRGQQATLRCSPISGHTSVYWYQQALGLGLQFLLWYDEGEERNRGNFPPRFSGRQFPNYSSELNVNALELEDSALYLCASSLLAGGETQYFGPGTRLLVL.

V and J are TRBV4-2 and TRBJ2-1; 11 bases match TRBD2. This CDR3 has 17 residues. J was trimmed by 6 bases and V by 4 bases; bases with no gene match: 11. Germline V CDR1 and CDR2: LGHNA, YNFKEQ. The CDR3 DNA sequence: TGTGCCAGCAGCCCGACAGCTACTAGCGGGAGTATCAATGAGCAGTTCTTC. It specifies CASSPTATSGSINEQFF.

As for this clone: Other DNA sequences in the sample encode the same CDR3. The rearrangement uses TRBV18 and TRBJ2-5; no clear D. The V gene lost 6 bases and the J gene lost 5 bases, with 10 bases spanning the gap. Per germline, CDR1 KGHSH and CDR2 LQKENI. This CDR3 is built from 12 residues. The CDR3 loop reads CASSPGRETQYF. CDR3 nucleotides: TGTGCCAGCTCTCCGGGCCGTGAGACCCAGTACTTC.

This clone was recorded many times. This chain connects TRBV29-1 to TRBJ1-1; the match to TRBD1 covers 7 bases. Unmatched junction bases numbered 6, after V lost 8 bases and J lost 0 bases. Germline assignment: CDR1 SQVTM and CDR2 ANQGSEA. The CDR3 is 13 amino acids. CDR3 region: CSSWTGMNTEAFF. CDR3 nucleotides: TGCAGCTCCTGGACAGGTATGAACACTGAAGCTTTCTTT.

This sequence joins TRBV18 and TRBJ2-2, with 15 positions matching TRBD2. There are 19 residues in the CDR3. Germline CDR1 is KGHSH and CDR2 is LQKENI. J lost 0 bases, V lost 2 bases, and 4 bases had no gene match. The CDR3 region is CASSPRTSGRATNTGELFF. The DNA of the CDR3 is TGTGCCAGCTCACCAAGGACTAGCGGGAGGGCCACGAACACCGGGGAGCTGTTTTTT.